The present T cell receptor (beta chain) was sequenced within a study of T cell repertoires in cytomegalovirus infection. In TCRdb, the reads were re-called with MiXCR into one record per CDR3 protein. The repertoire holds more than 75,000 distinct CDR3 sequences, with approximately 30% as singletons. Worth noting for this clonotype: Its target is unknown. This may be a read error: a much more frequent sequence differs by one nucleotide.

Germline V lookup: CDR1 DFQATT, CDR2 SNEGSKA (reference sequence). The CDR3 totals 10 residues. The chain has TRBV20-1 and TRBJ2-1; D not certain. Source: CD8+ T cells from cultured PBMCs, taken from culture after CMV antigen stimulation. This sequence originates from a human donor in good health (CMV status not recorded). Some clones in this sample may be carry-over from other donors' samples. For the CDR3, the DNA is TGCAGTGCTAGTAAAAATGTGCAGTTCTTC. It is translated as CSASKNVQFF.